The 31 T cell receptor beta chains presented below share a single source sample, sequenced in a study of T cells expressing NK-cell markers. TCRdb re-called the 5' RACE reads; every CDR3 protein appears as one record, without DNA. The sample holds 150,000 or so distinct CDR3 sequences. The material sequenced was blood T cells: a sorted CD56 or NKG2C T cell subset, CD4+ or CD8+ T cells, or bulk PBMC T cells (not recorded which). Receptors originate from a woman between 18 and 75 years old in good health.

The genes are TRBV10-3 and TRBJ2-5. CDR1 is ENHRY and CDR2 is SYGVKD in the germline V gene. The CDR3 has 14 residues. Here the CDR3 reads CAISESRGQETQYF.

The chain is built from TRBV20-1 and TRBJ2-2; as DNA is missing, the TRBD2 call by TCRdb cannot be tested. The CDR3 contains 16 residues. Germline V CDR1 and CDR2: DFQATT, SNEGSKA (reference sequence). This CDR3 is CSARVGTRRSTGELFF.

The chain carries TRBV5-1 and TRBJ1-2. CDR1 and CDR2 (germline): SGHRS, YFSETQ. The CDR3 extends over 13 amino acids. CDR3 protein: CASSLNSLNGYTF.

This sequence joins TRBV18 and TRBJ2-1; TCRdb's D call, TRBD1, is unchecked because there is no DNA. The CDR3 contains 14 residues. From germline, CDR1 is KGHSH and CDR2 LQKENI. CDR3 region: CASSPNPGGGEQFF.

The chain has TRBV9 and TRBJ2-1. CDR1 is SGDLS and CDR2 is YYNGEE in the germline V gene. The CDR3 contains 12 residues. CDR3 protein: CASSVERNEQFF.

V usage is TRBV5-1 and J usage is TRBJ2-7; the D call from TCRdb, TRBD1, cannot be confirmed without DNA. The V gene's germline CDR1 is SGHRS and CDR2 YFSETQ. The CDR3 extends over 14 amino acids. The CDR3 loop reads CASSPDRAGREQYF. Full variable domain (rest looked up from reference TRBV5-1 and TRBJ2-7): KAGVTQTPRYLIKTRGQQVTLSCSPISGHRSVSWYQQTPGQGLQFLFEYFSETQRNKGNFPGRFSGRQFSNSRSEMNVSTLELGDSALYLCASSPDRAGREQYFGPGTRLTVT.

V usage is TRBV6-1 and J usage is TRBJ2-7; TCRdb's D gene call, TRBD1, goes unchecked for lack of DNA. In germline, CDR1 is MNHNS, CDR2 SASEGT. The CDR3 is 16 residues long. The CDR3 spells CASRVARGGRSYEQYF.

This rearrangement joins TRBV20-1 to TRBJ2-7. Germline V gene sequence: CDR1 DFQATT, CDR2 SNEGSKA (reference sequence). The CDR3 totals 13 residues. The chain's CDR3 is CSARVRMNYEQYF.

V is TRBV7-6 and J is TRBJ2-2. Germline V lookup: CDR1 SGHVS, CDR2 FNYEAQ. This CDR3 is built from 14 residues. The CDR3 reads CASSLSLNAGELFF.

The chain has TRBV7-8 and TRBJ1-1. CDR3 length: 14 residues. Germline CDR1 is SGHVS and CDR2 is FQNEAQ. The CDR3 is CASSLRVGNTEAFF.

The chain combines TRBV7-2 with TRBJ1-4. The CDR3 runs 13 residues. Germline V gives CDR1 SGHTA, CDR2 FQGNSA. The chain's CDR3 is CASSLVGGEKLFF.

The V gene is TRBV7-2, the J gene TRBJ1-5; TCRdb's D call, TRBD1, is unchecked because there is no DNA. CDR3 length equals 15 residues. Germline V CDR1 and CDR2: SGHTA, FQGNSA. CDR3 loop: CASSSRQIHNQPQHF.

V gene TRBV12-3 or TRBV12-4 combines with J gene TRBJ1-6; TCRdb calls TRBD1, which cannot be checked without DNA. This CDR3 is 15 amino acids long. The chain's CDR3 is CASSTRQGFGSPLHF.

The chain links TRBV5-6 to TRBJ1-3. CDR3 size: 15 residues. The germline V gene has CDR1 SGHDT and CDR2 YYEEEE. CDR3 sequence reads: CASSLRGNSGNTIYF.

The chain combines TRBV20-1 with TRBJ1-2; TCRdb returns TRBD1, unconfirmable since there is no DNA. CDR1 is DFQATT and CDR2 is SNEGSKA in the germline V gene (reference sequence). The CDR3 length is 15 residues. The CDR3 reads CSAPHRGRGVYGYTF.

The chain couples TRBV5-1 to TRBJ2-5; TCRdb proposes TRBD1, but this gene call is untestable without DNA. The CDR3 length is 15 residues. From germline, CDR1 is SGHRS and CDR2 YFSETQ. This chain's CDR3 is CASSQPGQGGETQYF.

CDR3: CASSPDPSEQYF. This chain links TRBV18 with TRBJ2-7. Germline CDR1 and CDR2: KGHSH and LQKENI. The CDR3 has 12 residues.

The V and J genes are TRBV6-6 and TRBJ1-1. This CDR3 has 13 amino acids. Germline assignment: CDR1 MNHNY and CDR2 SVGAGI (reference sequence). The CDR3 spells CASSPTEATEAFF.

This rearrangement joins TRBV20-1 to TRBJ2-1; TCRdb returns TRBD2, unconfirmable since there is no DNA. The CDR3 has 14 amino acids. Germline CDR1 reads DFQATT; CDR2 reads SNEGSKA (reference sequence). Here the CDR3 reads CSAYSGAYYNEQFF.

This chain connects TRBV18 to TRBJ1-2; no DNA is available, so the TRBD1 call from TCRdb remains unchecked. The CDR3 loop spans 16 amino acids. The germline gives CDR1 KGHSH, CDR2 LQKENI. CDR3 residues: CASSPLPGDPNYGYTF.

The rearrangement links TRBV15 to TRBJ2-1. This CDR3 spans 13 amino acids. The germline gives CDR1 LNHNV, CDR2 YYDKDF (reference sequence). Here the CDR3 reads CATSRDLDNEQFF. Using reference TRBV15 and TRBJ2-1 for the parts outside the CDR3, the full variable domain is DAMVIQNPRYQVTQFGKPVTLSCSQTLNHNVMYWYQQKSSQAPKLLFHYYDKDFNNEADTPDNFQSRRPNTSFCFLDIRSPGLGDTAMYLCATSRDLDNEQFFGPGTRLTVL.

The genes are TRBV9 and TRBJ1-1; lacking DNA, the TRBD1 call made by TCRdb goes unchecked. Germline V gives CDR1 SGDLS, CDR2 YYNGEE. The CDR3 contains 17 residues. This chain's CDR3 is CASSPPSGPYANTEAFF.

The chain links TRBV28 to TRBJ2-2; the D call of TRBD1 rests on TCRdb alone, since no DNA is present to check it. Germline CDR1 and CDR2: MDHEN and SYDVKM. This CDR3 is 15 amino acids long. CDR3: CASSPDRGGTGELFF.

V usage is TRBV7-3 and J usage is TRBJ2-3; the TCRdb D gene call, TRBD2, has no DNA to confirm it. CDR1 and CDR2 (germline): SGHTA, FQGTGA. The CDR3 runs 19 residues. The CDR3 spells CASSLYFLAGAQHTDTQYF.

The rearrangement joins TRBV20-1 to TRBJ2-1; TCRdb indicates TRBD1, and absent DNA this call remains unverified. This CDR3 region has 14 residues. Germline V CDR1 and CDR2: DFQATT, SNEGSKA (reference sequence). CDR3 protein: CSAWPGAPYNEQFF.

The chain recombines TRBV2 with TRBJ1-2; TCRdb calls TRBD1, which cannot be checked without DNA. This CDR3 has 14 residues. Germline V gives CDR1 SNHLY, CDR2 FYNNEI. This CDR3 is CASRRDRPEVGYTF.

V usage is TRBV12-3 or TRBV12-4 and J usage is TRBJ2-1; the TCRdb D gene call, TRBD1, has no DNA to confirm it. The CDR3 contains 12 residues. CDR3 protein: CASRGTGGEQFF.

The chain joins TRBV2 to TRBJ2-1; TCRdb indicates TRBD2, and absent DNA this call remains unverified. Looked up from germline, CDR1 is SNHLY and CDR2 is FYNNEI. The CDR3 loop spans 12 amino acids. CDR3 loop: CASKAGEGEQFF.

CDR3 region: CATSSLDNEQFF. The chain uses TRBV15 and TRBJ2-1. Germline V gene sequence: CDR1 LNHNV, CDR2 YYDKDF (reference sequence). The CDR3 length is 12 residues. Together with reference TRBV15 and TRBJ2-1, the CDR3 gives the full variable domain: DAMVIQNPRYQVTQFGKPVTLSCSQTLNHNVMYWYQQKSSQAPKLLFHYYDKDFNNEADTPDNFQSRRPNTSFCFLDIRSPGLGDTAMYLCATSSLDNEQFFGPGTRLTVL.

This rearrangement joins TRBV5-6 to TRBJ2-3; as DNA is missing, the TRBD2 call by TCRdb cannot be tested. The CDR3 spans 16 residues. In germline, CDR1 is SGHDT, CDR2 YYEEEE. The CDR3 loop reads CASRLEERIITDTQYF.

The CDR3 sequence is CSAGRTSDDYEQYF. The chain joins TRBV20-1 to TRBJ2-7; TCRdb picks TRBD2, but there is no DNA to check that call. Germline V gene data show CDR1 as DFQATT and CDR2 as SNEGSKA (reference sequence). The CDR3 covers 14 residues.